The sequence of this T cell receptor beta chain was determined in a study of long-term antiretroviral therapy in people with HIV. The CDR3 runs 14 residues. Germline CDR1 ENHRY, CDR2 SYGVKD. Trimming removed 8 bases at V and 4 bases at J, with 18 bases between. Survey-level immunoSEQ v3.0 assays were run. Here immunoSEQ multiplex PCR was the method, and the copy in TCRdb shows in-frame clones only, minus some. The data show approximately 24,000 clones, 85% to 90% seen once. This material consisted of unsorted PBMCs, taken approximately 4.5 years after starting antiretroviral therapy. This TCR was sampled from a young man with HIV. The J gene is TRBJ2-7, the V gene TRBV10-3, with D possibly matching TRBD1 (6 bases). The CDR3 sequence is CAISYGDISYEQYF. The DNA for the CDR3 is TGTGCCATCTCCTACGGGGACATCTCTTACGAGCAGTACTTC.